A selection of T cell receptor beta chains follows, all from one sample in a study of yellow fever vaccine responses in identical twins. TCRdb redid the calling of the RT-PCR reads with MiXCR, one entry per CDR3 protein. The table shows 2,500 to 3,000 distinct CDR3 sequences, with 85% to 90% occurring only once. The source material was T cells from blood (PBMCs), unsorted or a sorted subset (not recorded which), sampled before or after yellow fever vaccination (not recorded which). The receptors originated from a female donor who received the yellow fever vaccine. Both conserved end residues are part of each CDR3. D genes are given only for firm matches. Clone size is stated in some rows and not others, as once, few, many or a class when expanded.

>TRBV20-1|NA|NA|TRBJ2-1
TGCAGTGCTAGAGATCGAAGGCTAGTCGGCAATGAGCAGTTCTTC
CSARDRRLVGNEQFF
>TRBV18|NA|NA|TRBJ1-1
TGTGCCAGCTCACCAAACAGAGACACTGAAGCTTTCTTT
CASSPNRDTEAFF
>TRBV18|once|NA|TRBJ1-5
TGTGCCAGCTCACCCGGCCGGTCCCGTCAGCCCCAGCATTTT
CASSPGRSRQPQHF
>TRBV29-1|few|NA|TRBJ1-1
TGCAGCGTTGAGCTACAGGGTGGGCCTGAAGCTTTCTTT
CSVELQGGPEAFF
>TRBV11-2|NA|TRBD2|TRBJ2-1
TGTGCCAGCAGCTTGGAAAGTAGCGGGAGAGTCTCCTACAATGAGCAGTTCTTC
CASSLESSGRVSYNEQFF
>TRBV10-3|once|NA|TRBJ2-1
TGTGCCATCAGTGGGAGGCGTAGGAATGAGCAGTTCTTC
CAISGRRRNEQFF
>TRBV2|NA|NA|TRBJ1-2
TGTGCCAGCAGTCCAATAGGGGATCGTGGCTACACCTTC
CASSPIGDRGYTF
>TRBV3-1|NA|TRBD1|TRBJ1-1
TGTGCCAGCAGCCGGGACAGTCGTGGAGCTTTCTTT
CASSRDSRGAFF
>TRBV2|NA|NA|TRBJ2-1
TGTGCCAGCAGTGAACTCCAGGCCCACTCCTACAATGAGCAGTTCTTC
CASSELQAHSYNEQFF
>TRBV6-5|NA|NA|TRBJ2-1
TGTGCCAGCAGTTACTCGAGAGGGGACAATGAGCAGTTCTTC
CASSYSRGDNEQFF
>TRBV29-1|NA|NA|TRBJ1-1
TGCAGCGTTGATCGTCTGAACACTGAAGCTTTCTTT
CSVDRLNTEAFF
>TRBV29-1|NA|TRBD1|TRBJ2-5
TGCAGCGTGACCCGGGACAGGGTTTTGTTAGAGACCCAGTACTTC
CSVTRDRVLLETQYF
>TRBV20-1|NA|TRBD2|TRBJ2-1
TGCAGTGCTACGCACCTCGGGACTACCTACAATGAGCAGTTCTTC
CSATHLGTTYNEQFF
>TRBV11-2|NA|NA|TRBJ2-5
TGTGCCAGCAGCCCAGCTAGGGGCGCGGAGACCCAGTACTTC
CASSPARGAETQYF
>TRBV12-3/TRBV12-4|NA|TRBD2|TRBJ2-1
TGTGCCAGCAGTTTTCTAGCGGGTAGGGACAATGAGCAGTTCTTC
CASSFLAGRDNEQFF
>TRBV10-3|NA|NA|TRBJ2-1
TGTGCCATCAATGCCGACAGGAGCTCCTACAATGAGCAGTTCTTC
CAINADRSSYNEQFF